The 7 T cell receptor beta chains below come from one sample, sequenced in a study of blood T cell repertoires in COVID-19. TCRdb's table, derived via immunoSEQ multiplex PCR, lists solely in-frame clones and lacks some. The data contain tens of thousands of clones, 65% to 80% of them seen just once; the ten biggest clones take up 25% to 30%. The sequenced sample was peripheral blood. These receptors originate from a woman of 80 years or more with active or convalescent COVID-19.

The chain is built from TRBV10-3 and TRBJ1-5, with D tentatively TRBD1 (5 bases). Trimming removed 3 bases at V and 6 bases at J, with 12 bases between. The CDR3 spans 14 residues. The germline V gene encodes CDR1 ENHRY and CDR2 SYGVKD. Here the CDR3 DNA reads TGTGCCATCAGTGATGGGGGGGTTGGTCAGCCCCAGCATTTT. Its translation is CAISDGGVGQPQHF.

This chain joins TRBV5-1 and TRBJ2-7; 10 nucleotides line up with TRBD1. Germline lookup yields CDR1 SGHRS and CDR2 YFSETQ. This CDR3 is built from 14 residues. V trimming: 5 bases; J trimming: 2 bases; junction bases outside the gene matches: 4. The CDR3 reads CASRTGTGAYEQYF. As DNA, the CDR3 is TGCGCCAGCAGGACCGGGACAGGGGCCTACGAGCAGTACTTC.

The chain has TRBV15 and TRBJ1-5; D gene uncertain. CDR3 length: 16 amino acids. The germline gives CDR1 LNHNV, CDR2 YYDKDF (reference sequence). V lost 3 bases to trimming and J lost 1 base, with 13 bases between them. In nucleotides, the CDR3 is TGTGCCACCAGCAGTACACACAGCGGGAGCAATCAGCCCCAGCATTTT. It encodes CATSSTHSGSNQPQHF.

The chain links TRBV7-2 to TRBJ2-1; tentative D call: TRBD2 (6 bases). CDR3 size: 19 residues. Germline CDR1 is SGHTA and CDR2 is FQGNSA. The V and J ends lost 5 bases and 1 base respectively, with 24 bases between them. CDR3 in amino acids: CASSVSGLWVGGSYNEQFF. As DNA, the CDR3 is TGTGCCAGCAGCGTGAGCGGGCTCTGGGTCGGGGGATCCTACAATGAGCAGTTCTTC.

The CDR3 is CASGPGQGAYGYTF. The CDR3 nucleotides read TGTGCTAGTGGTCCCGGACAGGGGGCATATGGCTACACCTTC. The chain has TRBV12-5 and TRBJ1-2; 11 bases fit TRBD1. Germline loops: CDR1 LGHNT, CDR2 FRNRAP. The CDR3 extends over 14 amino acids. Trimming at V came to 5 bases and at J to 5 bases, leaving 4 bases not matched to a gene.

The chain links TRBV28 to TRBJ2-1, with D hard to call. Germline V lookup: CDR1 MDHEN, CDR2 SYDVKM. The CDR3 is made up of 12 amino acids. Trimming shortened V by 4 bases and J by 9 bases, and 10 bases separated the two germline ends. The CDR3 loop reads CASSSVVREQFF. DNA for the CDR3: TGTGCCAGCAGTTCAGTGGTCCGTGAGCAGTTCTTC.

This chain joins TRBV27 and TRBJ1-1; unclear D gene. The CDR3 totals 14 residues. The ends were cut back, 6 bases at V and 0 bases at J, with 11 bases in the middle. Germline V gives CDR1 MNHEY, CDR2 SMNVEV (reference sequence). The CDR3 reads CASRSHSLNTEAFF. As DNA, the CDR3 is TGTGCCAGCAGGTCCCACAGCCTGAACACTGAAGCTTTCTTT.